This TCR beta chain was obtained from a study of blood T cell repertoires in COVID-19. Study-wide context: Italy, Spain and the United States were the sources of the convalescent and acute COVID-19 samples.

In the authors' methods: Estimates of nucleated cell counts were drawn from the amplification of reference gene primers. Assay: immunoSEQ multiplex PCR; the TCRdb copy retains only in-frame clones and omits some. From that table come the V and J calls and clone size; the DNA was used to work out D and trimming. Of 200,000 to 250,000 clones listed, 88% were seen once; the top ten hold 2% to 2.5%. Germline V lookup: CDR1 MNHEY, CDR2 SMNVEV (reference sequence). The CDR3 contains 14 residues. Trimming cost V 5 bases and J 8 bases; bases outside gene matches: 8. Input material: peripheral blood. J is TRBJ1-4 and V is TRBV27, with 7 bases that match TRBD1. The TCR was taken from a woman aged 40 to 50 who had recovered from COVID-19. The CDR3 sequence: CASSPQGMGEKLFF. The DNA of the CDR3 is TGTGCCAGCAGTCCACAGGGGATGGGGGAAAAACTGTTTTTT.